Each of the 25 T cell receptor beta chains below was sequenced from the same sample in a study of blood T cell repertoires in COVID-19. Repertoires were generated with immunoSEQ multiplex PCR, while TCRdb's copy carries only in-frame clones and drops some. The data contain 200,000 to 250,000 clones, just under 90% of them singletons. Sequenced: PBMCs or T cells enriched from blood (not recorded which). All receptors come from a man aged 45-65 years who had been exposed to COVID-19.

This rearrangement joins TRBV3-1 (or the pseudogene TRBV3-2) to TRBJ2-3; maybe TRBD2 (5 bases). This CDR3 is 13 amino acids long. Germline V gene sequence: CDR1 LGHDT, CDR2 YNNKEL (reference sequence). Trimming pared 2 bases from V and 8 bases from J, leaving 11 bases between. The CDR3 is CASSQRYEGTQYF. Here the CDR3 DNA reads TGTGCCAGCAGCCAAAGGTATGAGGGTACGCAGTATTTT.

The rearrangement joins TRBV5-1 to TRBJ2-3; tentatively, D is TRBD1 (6 bases). Between the trimmed V and J ends, which lost 4 bases and 6 bases, there was a span of 15 bases. The CDR3 covers 14 residues. Germline V CDR1 and CDR2: SGHRS, YFSETQ. CDR3 DNA: TGCGCCAGCAGCGTGGGACAAGATTGGGATACGCAGTATTTT. Translating it yields CASSVGQDWDTQYF.

In DNA, the CDR3 is TGTGCCAGCAGTCATGGACAGGAAATGAACACCATATATTTT. Translation gives CASSHGQEMNTIYF. The V call is TRBV28, the J call TRBJ1-3; the match to TRBD1 covers 7 bases. The junction had 8 bases not matched to a gene; V was cut back by 5 bases and J by 7 bases. The germline CDR1 and CDR2 sequences are MDHEN and SYDVKM. CDR3 length equals 14 residues.

A single count supports this clone. V is TRBV19 and J is TRBJ1-4, with D unclear. Germline V gene sequence: CDR1 LNHDA, CDR2 SQIVND (reference sequence). CDR3 length: 14 amino acids. Trimming pared 3 bases from V and 4 bases from J, leaving 9 bases between. CDR3 DNA: TGTGCCAGTAGTATCGGGGTCTATAATGAAAAACTGTTTTTT. As protein: CASSIGVYNEKLFF.

V gene TRBV5-1 combines with J gene TRBJ1-3; D not certain. Trimming removed 2 bases from V and 1 base from J, with 4 bases in between. The CDR3 is 13 residues long. Germline lookup yields CDR1 SGHRS and CDR2 YFSETQ. This CDR3 reads CASSFNSGNTIYF. The DNA for the CDR3 is TGCGCCAGCAGCTTCAATTCTGGAAACACCATATATTTT.

This clone was observed a handful of times. The chain joins TRBV7-9 to TRBJ2-1; possible D gene TRBD1, 6 bases. Trimming removed 4 bases from V and 8 bases from J, with 21 bases in between. The germline V gene encodes CDR1 SEHNR and CDR2 FQNEAQ (reference sequence). The CDR3 consists of 16 residues. The CDR3 DNA follows: TGTGCCAGCAGCTCACCTCGGGCAGGGGCGGTCGATGAGCAGTTCTTC. This codes for CASSSPRAGAVDEQFF. Together with reference TRBV7-9 and TRBJ2-1, the CDR3 gives the full variable domain: DTGVSQNPRHKITKRGQNVTFRCDPISEHNRLYWYRQTLGQGPEFLTYFQNEAQLEKSRLLSDRFSAERPKGSFSTLEIQRTEQGDSAMYLCASSSPRAGAVDEQFFGPGTRLTVL.

The chain joins TRBV18 to TRBJ1-5; no clear D. The CDR3 has 14 amino acids. Germline CDR1 is KGHSH and CDR2 is LQKENI. V was trimmed by 1 base and J by 4 bases, leaving 8 bases between them. The CDR3 region has the DNA TGTGCCAGCTCACCACGGCAGGAAAATCAGCCCCAGCATTTT. This sequence encodes CASSPRQENQPQHF.

The rearrangement links TRBV18 to TRBJ1-5; D is perhaps TRBD1 (6 bases). V lost 0 bases, J lost 1 base, and 10 bases lay in between. Germline loops: CDR1 KGHSH, CDR2 LQKENI. This CDR3 spans 16 amino acids. The chain's CDR3 is CASSPPSGESNQPQHF. The CDR3 DNA sequence: TGTGCCAGCTCACCACCGTCAGGGGAGAGCAATCAGCCCCAGCATTTT.

J is TRBJ2-5 and V is TRBV9; TRBD1 might be the D (5 bases). The CDR3 totals 16 residues. Trimming shortened V by 1 base and J by 5 bases, and 18 bases separated the two germline ends. The V gene's germline CDR1 is SGDLS and CDR2 YYNGEE. CDR3 protein: CASSVFAGRTYETQYF. The CDR3 DNA follows: TGTGCCAGCAGCGTATTTGCAGGCCGGACATACGAGACCCAGTACTTC.

The rearrangement joins TRBV28 to TRBJ1-1; the D is unclear. Deletions cut 9 bases from V and 11 bases from J, with 19 bases between. CDR1 and CDR2 from the germline V gene are MDHEN and SYDVKM. The CDR3 is 12 residues long. This chain's CDR3 is CASSSSRVEAFF. In DNA form, the CDR3 reads TGTGCCAGTTCATCTTCCCGGGTGGAGGCTTTCTTT.

This clone was observed a handful of times. V is TRBV6-5 and J is TRBJ2-7; tentatively, D is TRBD1 (5 bases). This CDR3 comprises 15 residues. The V end lost 6 bases, the J end lost 0 bases, and 15 bases lay between the germline ends. The germline V gene has CDR1 MNHEY and CDR2 SVGAGI. The CDR3 region has the DNA TGTGCCAGCAGAACGACAGCAATCGCCTCCTACGAGCAGTACTTC. Its translation is CASRTTAIASYEQYF.

The chain has TRBV28 and TRBJ2-3; tentatively, D is TRBD1 (5 bases). This CDR3 contains 13 residues. V lost 5 bases to trimming and J lost 1 base, with 7 bases between them. Germline V gives CDR1 MDHEN, CDR2 SYDVKM. The CDR3 nucleotides read TGTGCCAGCAGTCTCAGGGGCACAGATACGCAGTATTTT. It specifies CASSLRGTDTQYF.

The chain combines TRBV7-8 with TRBJ2-1; TRBD2 matches 15 bases. This CDR3 is built from 18 residues. Per the germline V gene, CDR1 is SGHVS and CDR2 is FQNEAQ. The ends lost 3 bases at V and 0 bases at J; junction bases unmatched: 3. The CDR3 DNA is TGTGCCAGCAGCTTGGGACTAGCGGGGGGCCTCTCCTACAATGAGCAGTTCTTC. Its protein is CASSLGLAGGLSYNEQFF.

This clone was counted a single time. The chain joins TRBV5-1 to TRBJ2-4; D is unclear. V lost 0 bases, J lost 3 bases, and 10 bases lay in between. The germline V gene has CDR1 SGHRS and CDR2 YFSETQ. The CDR3 contains 15 residues. Written as DNA, the CDR3 is TGCGCCAGCAGCTTGGGCGACACGGTCAAAAACATTCAGTACTTC. This codes for CASSLGDTVKNIQYF. The whole variable domain, remainder taken from reference TRBV5-1 and TRBJ2-4, is KAGVTQTPRYLIKTRGQQVTLSCSPISGHRSVSWYQQTPGQGLQFLFEYFSETQRNKGNFPGRFSGRQFSNSRSEMNVSTLELGDSALYLCASSLGDTVKNIQYFGAGTRLSVL.

The chain has TRBV19 and TRBJ1-5; 9 nucleotides match TRBD1. The V and J ends lost 5 bases and 4 bases, in that order; junction bases with no gene match: 12. CDR3 size: 17 residues. Looked up from germline, CDR1 is LNHDA and CDR2 is SQIVND (reference sequence). CDR3 in amino acids: CASSSYPRDRGNQPQHF. Here the CDR3 DNA reads TGTGCCAGTAGTTCTTACCCCCGCGACAGGGGGAATCAGCCCCAGCATTTT.

This clone came up once. The gene calls are TRBV6-5 and TRBJ2-2; possible D gene TRBD2, 6 bases. CDR1 and CDR2 (germline): MNHEY, SVGAGI. The CDR3 contains 15 residues. V shed 6 bases and J shed 3 bases, with 14 bases lying between them. In nucleotides, the CDR3 is TGTGCCAGCAGAGCCGGGACTTCCTACACCGGGGAGCTGTTTTTT. This translates into CASRAGTSYTGELFF.

The chain links TRBV10-3 to TRBJ1-5, with 9 bases matching TRBD1. V was clipped by 3 bases and J by 6 bases; unmatched bases: 12. The CDR3 length is 17 residues. Germline-derived CDR1 and CDR2 are ENHRY and SYGVKD. CDR3 sequence reads: CAISDHRGQGFGQPQHF. The CDR3 DNA is TGTGCCATCAGTGACCACCGGGGACAGGGCTTCGGTCAGCCCCAGCATTTT.

The V gene is TRBV19, the J gene TRBJ1-5; 12 nucleotides agree with TRBD1. Trimming took 4 bases from V and 1 from J; bases not matched to a gene: 11. The germline gives CDR1 LNHDA, CDR2 SQIVND (reference sequence). The CDR3 is made up of 19 amino acids. The CDR3 loop is CASSTITGTGGWSNQPQHF. The CDR3 DNA reads as TGTGCCAGTAGTACCATTACCGGGACAGGGGGCTGGAGCAATCAGCCCCAGCATTTT.

In its sample, this clone was seen a few times. The chain employs TRBV5-4 and TRBJ1-2; 11 nucleotides line up with TRBD1. The CDR3 has 14 amino acids. The germline gives CDR1 SGHNT, CDR2 YYREEE (reference sequence). The J segment lost 2 bases and the V segment lost 5 bases, leaving 2 bases of the junction unmatched. CDR3 bases: TGTGCCAGCAGGGACAGGGGGCAAAACTATGGCTACACCTTC. This codes for CASRDRGQNYGYTF. The variable domain in full, completed from reference TRBV5-4 and TRBJ1-2, reads ETGVTQSPTHLIKTRGQQVTLRCSSQSGHNTVSWYQQALGQGPQFIFQYYREEENGRGNFPPRFSGLQFPNYSSELNVNALELDDSALYLCASRDRGQNYGYTFGSGTRLTVV.

The chain has TRBV28 and TRBJ1-5, with D unclear. Germline V gene sequence: CDR1 MDHEN, CDR2 SYDVKM. The CDR3 consists of 15 residues. V dropped 7 bases and J dropped 4 bases, with 17 bases sitting between them. The DNA of the CDR3 is TGTGCCAGCAACCCCGGAGGGCGCAGTAATCAGCCCCAGCATTTT. Translated: CASNPGGRSNQPQHF.

This clone has just one count. The chain uses TRBV5-1 and TRBJ1-2; D is possibly TRBD1 (6 bases). The CDR3 totals 14 residues. Trimming took off 4 bases at V and 6 bases at J, with 16 bases between the two ends. Germline V gene sequence: CDR1 SGHRS, CDR2 YFSETQ. The CDR3 DNA reads TGCGCCAGCAGCCACCAAGGACAGTCGAATGGCTACACCTTC. Residues: CASSHQGQSNGYTF.

The DNA of the CDR3 is TGTGCCACCAAGGGACAGTTGAACACTGAAGCTTTCTTT. Its protein product is CATKGQLNTEAFF. V usage is TRBV15 and J usage is TRBJ1-1, with 7 bases fitting TRBD1. Looked up from germline, CDR1 is LNHNV and CDR2 is YYDKDF (reference sequence). J lost 0 bases, V lost 7 bases, and 2 bases had no gene match. CDR3 length equals 13 residues.

This chain connects TRBV7-6 to TRBJ1-5; D perhaps matches TRBD1 (6 bases). The CDR3 runs 14 residues. Germline assignment: CDR1 SGHVS and CDR2 FNYEAQ. Trimming removed 5 bases from V and 3 bases from J, with 11 bases in between. CDR3 region: CASSLQGNNQPQHF. In DNA form, the CDR3 reads TGTGCCAGCAGCCTACAGGGAAACAATCAGCCCCAGCATTTT. Variable domain in full (rest from reference TRBV7-6 and TRBJ1-5): GAGVSQSPRYKVTKRGQDVALRCDPISGHVSLYWYRQALGQGPEFLTYFNYEAQQDKSGLPNDRFSAERPEGSISTLTIQRTEQRDSAMYRCASSLQGNNQPQHFGDGTRLSIL.

The V gene is TRBV19, the J gene TRBJ2-1, with 8 bases lining up with TRBD1. CDR3 length: 14 residues. Per the germline V gene, CDR1 is LNHDA and CDR2 is SQIVND (reference sequence). V lost 2 bases to trimming and J lost 4 bases; unmatched junction nucleotides: 1. CDR3 sequence: CASSIRTGYNEQFF. Written as DNA, the CDR3 is TGTGCCAGTAGTATAAGGACAGGGTACAATGAGCAGTTCTTC. Full variable domain (outside the CDR3, taken from reference TRBV19 and TRBJ2-1): DGGITQSPKYLFRKEGQNVTLSCEQNLNHDAMYWYRQDPGQGLRLIYYSQIVNDFQKGDIAEGYSVSREKKESFPLTVTSAQKNPTAFYLCASSIRTGYNEQFFGPGTRLTVL.

The genes are TRBV10-1 and TRBJ2-3, with a possible D match to TRBD2 (5 bases). Deletions cut 5 bases from V and 2 bases from J, with 14 bases between. CDR1 is WNHNN and CDR2 is SYGVQD in the germline V gene (reference sequence). This CDR3 region has 15 residues. CDR3 nucleotides: TGCGCCAGCAGTTTGGATAGCGCCACCACAGATACGCAGTATTTT. Translation: CASSLDSATTDTQYF.